These 18 T cell receptor beta chains were sequenced from one sample in a study of shared clonotypes between healthy human individuals. The protocol was immunoSEQ multiplex PCR, while the TCRdb copy is restricted to in-frame clones and leaves out a portion. The sample carries about 2 million clones, about 95% recorded once. Naivety among CD8 cells was defined by CD45RO negativity and positive CCR7 selection, thereby excluding terminally differentiated effector memory CD45RA+ cells. The sequenced sample was naive CD8+ T cells sorted from blood. These TCRs come from a man aged 18 to 35 in good health.

The V call is TRBV27, the J call TRBJ2-2; TRBD2 matches 9 bases. The length of the CDR3 is 18 residues. The germline CDR1 and CDR2 sequences are MNHEY and SMNVEV (reference sequence). V dropped 5 bases and J dropped 4; count of bases not matched to a gene: 14. DNA for the CDR3: TGTGCCAGCAGTCCGCCCTGGGGAAGCGGGAGGACCACCGGGGAGCTGTTTTTT. As protein: CASSPPWGSGRTTGELFF.

CDR3 loop: CASSYLPLAGHYNEQFF. CDR3 DNA: TGTGCCAGCAGTTACCTCCCTCTAGCGGGTCATTACAATGAGCAGTTCTTC. This chain links TRBV27 with TRBJ2-1; 8 positions agree with TRBD2. In germline, CDR1 is MNHEY, CDR2 SMNVEV (reference sequence). CDR3 length: 17 residues. V shed 4 bases, J shed 4 bases, and the junction held 12 bases outside the gene matches.

The gene calls are TRBV4-3 and TRBJ1-2; D remains ambiguous. The CDR3 totals 13 residues. V was shortened by 3 bases and J by 2 bases, with 7 bases between the two germline ends. CDR1 is LGHNA and CDR2 is YSLEER in the germline V gene. The CDR3 sequence is CASSQDANYGYTF. The CDR3 DNA reads as TGCGCCAGCAGCCAGGACGCCAACTATGGCTACACCTTC.

Of note for this clone: The sample holds other DNA sequences that translate to the same CDR3. The genes are TRBV19 and TRBJ2-7; D not certain. Trimming removed 2 bases from V and 3 bases from J, with 8 bases in between. Germline CDR1 reads LNHDA; CDR2 reads SQIVND (reference sequence). The CDR3 contains 13 residues. CDR3 in amino acids: CASSISADYEQYF. The CDR3 DNA is TGTGCCAGTAGTATATCGGCAGACTACGAGCAGTACTTC.

The V gene is TRBV7-6, the J gene TRBJ2-5; perhaps TRBD2 as D (5 bases). This CDR3 is built from 15 residues. V was pared by 1 base and J by 1 base, with 10 bases between. Germline CDR1 reads SGHVS; CDR2 reads FNYEAQ. The CDR3 is CASSLDLGGQETQYF. Written as DNA, the CDR3 is TGTGCCAGCAGCTTAGATCTAGGAGGCCAAGAGACCCAGTACTTC. The whole variable domain, remainder taken from reference TRBV7-6 and TRBJ2-5, is GAGVSQSPRYKVTKRGQDVALRCDPISGHVSLYWYRQALGQGPEFLTYFNYEAQQDKSGLPNDRFSAERPEGSISTLTIQRTEQRDSAMYRCASSLDLGGQETQYFGPGTRLLVL.

V gene TRBV10-3 combines with J gene TRBJ2-1; 13 positions match TRBD2. The V gene's germline CDR1 is ENHRY and CDR2 SYGVKD. This CDR3 region has 19 residues. V lost 0 bases to trimming and J lost 7 bases; unmatched junction nucleotides: 12. This chain's CDR3 is CAISESMPTSGGYLNEQFF. The CDR3 bases are TGTGCCATCAGTGAGTCGATGCCGACTAGCGGGGGGTATTTGAATGAGCAGTTCTTC.

The rearrangement uses TRBV4-1 and TRBJ1-1, with 8 bases that match TRBD1. This CDR3 has 15 amino acids. CDR1 and CDR2 (germline): MGHRA, YSYEKL. With V trimmed by 3 bases and J by 1 base, 4 bases remained unmatched. CDR3 sequence (DNA): TGCGCCAGCAGCCAGGCGGACAGGGCGAACACTGAAGCTTTCTTT. This sequence encodes CASSQADRANTEAFF.

Only a few counts were recorded for this clone. Other DNA sequences in the sample encode the same CDR3. The V and J genes are TRBV7-9 and TRBJ1-2; D is ambiguous. Germline values: CDR1 SEHNR, CDR2 FQNEAQ (reference sequence). This CDR3 has 13 amino acids. V lost 1 base and J lost 0, with 3 bases in between. The CDR3 region is CASSLVSNYGYTF. CDR3 nucleotides: TGTGCCAGCAGCTTAGTATCTAACTATGGCTACACCTTC.

V is TRBV5-1 and J is TRBJ1-4; TRBD1 might be the D (6 bases). This CDR3 region has 14 residues. V lost 1 base and J 6 bases, leaving 10 bases between the germline ends. CDR1 is SGHRS and CDR2 is YFSETQ in the germline V gene. CDR3 sequence reads: CASSLWNRDEKLFF. CDR3 in DNA: TGCGCCAGCAGCTTGTGGAACAGGGATGAAAAACTGTTTTTT.

Details on this clone: Other nucleotide sequences from this sample produce the same CDR3. This chain connects TRBV7-9 to TRBJ2-7; tentatively, D is TRBD2 (5 bases). Trimming pared 5 bases from V and 0 bases from J, leaving 11 bases between. CDR3 length: 14 residues. Germline loops: CDR1 SEHNR, CDR2 FQNEAQ (reference sequence). CDR3 residues: CASSPPGLSYEQYF. CDR3 sequence (DNA): TGTGCCAGCAGCCCCCCCGGACTCTCCTACGAGCAGTACTTC. Drawing the rest from reference TRBV7-9 and TRBJ2-7, the complete variable domain is DTGVSQNPRHKITKRGQNVTFRCDPISEHNRLYWYRQTLGQGPEFLTYFQNEAQLEKSRLLSDRFSAERPKGSFSTLEIQRTEQGDSAMYLCASSPPGLSYEQYFGPGTRLTVT.

The chain has TRBV9 and TRBJ1-3; D is possibly TRBD1 (5 bases). Trimming cost V 0 bases and J 0 bases, with 16 bases left between them. The CDR3 is 18 residues long. Looked up from germline, CDR1 is SGDLS and CDR2 is YYNGEE. DNA of the CDR3: TGTGCCAGCAGCGTAGGAAGGGACGACTACTACTCTGGAAACACCATATATTTT. Encoded protein: CASSVGRDDYYSGNTIYF.

The chain employs TRBV19 and TRBJ2-7; 10 nucleotides line up with TRBD2. The CDR3 loop spans 14 amino acids. Germline assignment: CDR1 LNHDA and CDR2 SQIVND (reference sequence). V shed 4 bases and J 7 bases; nucleotides not matched to a gene: 7. The CDR3 bases are TGTGCCAGTAGTAAGCTAGCGGGAGCGGGTGAGCAGTACTTC. Amino acid sequence: CASSKLAGAGEQYF.

Concerning this clone: Additional DNA sequences in this sample encode the identical CDR3. The chain recombines TRBV7-9 with TRBJ2-2; D is undetermined. The CDR3 totals 14 residues. Looked up from germline, CDR1 is SEHNR and CDR2 is FQNEAQ (reference sequence). Trimming shortened V by 1 base and J by 5 bases, and 8 bases separated the two germline ends. CDR3 DNA sequence: TGTGCCAGCAGCTTAGTCATGGGGACCGGGGAGCTGTTTTTT. The encoded protein is CASSLVMGTGELFF.

In DNA form, the CDR3 reads TGTGCCAGCAGTTCGGACACAGATACGCAGTATTTT. Translated, it gives CASSSDTDTQYF. V gene TRBV27 combines with J gene TRBJ2-3; D remains ambiguous. Trimming removed 4 bases from V and 2 bases from J, with 4 bases in between. This CDR3 region has 12 residues. Germline CDR1 reads MNHEY; CDR2 reads SMNVEV (reference sequence).

This CDR3 reads CSGPEQFF. The CDR3, as DNA: TGCAGCGGACCCGAGCAGTTCTTC. J is TRBJ2-1 and V is TRBV29-1; D gene ambiguous. The CDR3 runs to 8 residues. From germline, CDR1 is SQVTM and CDR2 ANQGSEA. The V end lost 7 bases, the J end lost 10 bases, and 5 bases lay between the germline ends.

The J gene is TRBJ2-7, the V gene TRBV27; possibly TRBD1 or TRBD2 for D (5 bases each). Per the germline V gene, CDR1 is MNHEY and CDR2 is SMNVEV (reference sequence). This CDR3 comprises 16 residues. V lost 3 bases and J lost 3, with 18 bases in between. The CDR3 nucleotides read TGTGCCAGCAGTTTCTCTTTGGGGACCCACCTCTACGAGCAGTACTTC. This codes for CASSFSLGTHLYEQYF.

V usage is TRBV10-1 and J usage is TRBJ2-2; D unresolved. The V gene's germline CDR1 is WNHNN and CDR2 SYGVQD (reference sequence). This CDR3 contains 11 residues. V was shortened by 4 bases and J by 7 bases, with 4 bases between the two germline ends. The CDR3 region has the DNA TGCGCCAGCAGTGCGGGCGGGGAGCTGTTTTTT. Protein sequence: CASSAGGELFF.

Concerning this clone: The same CDR3 also results from other DNA sequences found in this sample. The V and J genes are TRBV7-9 and TRBJ2-2; TRBD2 agrees at 8 bases. CDR3 size: 16 residues. J gave up 1 base and V 5 bases, and 6 bases lay outside the gene matches. Germline CDR1 SEHNR, CDR2 FQNEAQ (reference sequence). CDR3 sequence: CASSPREGENTGELFF. CDR3 DNA sequence: TGTGCCAGCAGCCCACGGGAGGGCGAGAACACCGGGGAGCTGTTTTTT.